These 4 T cell receptor beta chains came from one sample sequenced in a study of blood T cell repertoires in COVID-19. Measured with immunoSEQ multiplex PCR; TCRdb has only the in-frame clones, and not every one. This table holds hundreds of thousands of clones, around 89% found once. Sequenced input: PBMCs or T cells enriched from blood (not recorded which). These receptors all come from a woman in her thirties or forties who had recovered from COVID-19.

J is TRBJ1-3 and V is TRBV30; D is uncertain. Per germline, CDR1 GTSNPN and CDR2 SVGIG (reference sequence). The ends were cut back, 0 bases at V and 2 bases at J, with 11 bases in the middle. CDR3 length equals 15 residues. Written as DNA, the CDR3 is TGTGCCTGGAGTGTATCCGGGAGAACTGGAAACACCATATATTTT. Translating it yields CAWSVSGRTGNTIYF.

V gene TRBV19 combines with J gene TRBJ2-2, with D possibly matching TRBD1 (5 bases). The CDR3 runs 14 residues. V gave up 7 bases and J gave up 4 bases, with 13 bases separating them. Germline V gene lookup returns CDR1 LNHDA and CDR2 SQIVND (reference sequence). CDR3 sequence (DNA): TGTGCCAGTATTCGTCCAGGGTTCACCGGGGAGCTGTTTTTT. It encodes CASIRPGFTGELFF.

The chain employs TRBV19 and TRBJ2-7, with TRBD1 identical over 8 bases. Trimming cost V 10 bases and J 4 bases; bases outside gene matches: 6. The CDR3 contains 12 residues. Germline lookup yields CDR1 LNHDA and CDR2 SQIVND (reference sequence). In DNA, the CDR3 is TGTGCCACAAGTACAGGGGGTTACGAGCAGTACTTC. Its translation is CATSTGGYEQYF. Full variable domain (rest looked up from reference TRBV19 and TRBJ2-7): DGGITQSPKYLFRKEGQNVTLSCEQNLNHDAMYWYRQDPGQGLRLIYYSQIVNDFQKGDIAEGYSVSREKKESFPLTVTSAQKNPTAFYLCATSTGGYEQYFGPGTRLTVT.

In this sample, this clone turned up once. This rearrangement joins TRBV5-1 to TRBJ1-6, with TRBD1 matching over 7 bases. V gave up 3 bases and J gave up 6 bases; unmatched junction bases: 9. Germline-derived CDR1 and CDR2 are SGHRS and YFSETQ. The CDR3 is 16 amino acids. In DNA, the CDR3 is TGCGCCAGCAGCTCCGGACAGGTTCAACCTAATTCACCCCTCCACTTT. Translating gives CASSSGQVQPNSPLHF.